A selection of T cell receptor beta chains follows, all from one sample in a study of Ad26.COV2.S vaccination and SARS-CoV-2 variants. The protocol was immunoSEQ multiplex PCR, while the TCRdb copy is restricted to in-frame clones and leaves out a portion. Here the sample spans 350,000 to 500,000 clones, about 90% being singletons. Sequencing was performed on peripheral blood, taken in a trial of Ad26.COV2.S vaccine versus placebo. These receptors were obtained from a person aged 18-65 years who received the Ad26.COV2.S COVID-19 vaccine or a placebo. The CDR3 runs from the conserved cysteine through the conserved F or W. The order of the fields is D gene, clone size, J gene, V gene, CDR3 protein, CDR3 DNA. D genes are given only for firm matches. Clone size, where shown, is once, few, many, or a class for clones that have expanded.

d_gene: NA
abundance: NA
j_gene: TRBJ2-3
v_gene: TRBV30
CDR3aa: CAWSVRMGGGTDTQYF
CDR3nt: TGTGCCTGGAGTGTACGTATGGGGGGAGGTACAGATACGCAGTATTTT

d_gene: NA
abundance: NA
j_gene: TRBJ2-1
v_gene: TRBV4-3
CDR3aa: CTSSQDVNSCVAGSSYNEQFF
CDR3nt: TGCACCAGCAGCCAGGACGTGAATAGTTGTGTGGCTGGTAGCTCCTACAATGAGCAGTTCTTC

d_gene: TRBD1
abundance: NA
j_gene: TRBJ2-6
v_gene: TRBV11-2
CDR3aa: CASRPGTGVNSGANVLTF
CDR3nt: TGTGCCAGCAGACCGGGGACAGGGGTTAATTCTGGGGCCAACGTCCTGACTTTC

d_gene: TRBD2
abundance: NA
j_gene: TRBJ2-3
v_gene: TRBV6-2/TRBV6-3
CDR3aa: CASSYPTSGRASTDTQYF
CDR3nt: TGTGCCAGCAGTTACCCCACTAGCGGGAGGGCTAGCACAGATACGCAGTATTTT

d_gene: NA
abundance: NA
j_gene: TRBJ2-7
v_gene: TRBV27
CDR3aa: CASSLVQGDEQYF
CDR3nt: TGTGCCAGCAGCCTAGTACAGGGCGACGAGCAGTACTTC

d_gene: NA
abundance: NA
j_gene: TRBJ2-5
v_gene: TRBV5-1
CDR3aa: CASSPWEERETQYF
CDR3nt: TGCGCCAGCAGTCCCTGGGAAGAACGGGAGACCCAGTACTTC

d_gene: NA
abundance: NA
j_gene: TRBJ2-7
v_gene: TRBV9
CDR3aa: CASSGGTSLSYEQYF
CDR3nt: TGTGCCAGCAGCGGCGGGACTTCTCTTTCCTACGAGCAGTACTTC

d_gene: TRBD2
abundance: NA
j_gene: TRBJ2-1
v_gene: TRBV5-4
CDR3aa: CASSPTSGRAYNEQFF
CDR3nt: TGTGCCAGCAGTCCGACTAGCGGGAGAGCCTACAATGAGCAGTTCTTC

d_gene: NA
abundance: few
j_gene: TRBJ1-5
v_gene: TRBV7-2
CDR3aa: CASSVRDGQPQHF
CDR3nt: TGTGCCAGCAGCGTCCGGGACGGGCAGCCCCAGCATTTT

d_gene: NA
abundance: NA
j_gene: TRBJ1-5
v_gene: TRBV27
CDR3aa: CASSLWPRGNQPQHF
CDR3nt: TGTGCCAGCAGTTTGTGGCCCCGTGGCAATCAGCCCCAGCATTTT

d_gene: TRBD2
abundance: NA
j_gene: TRBJ2-1
v_gene: TRBV5-4
CDR3aa: CASSPGLEAANEQFF
CDR3nt: TGTGCCAGCAGCCCAGGACTAGAGGCGGCCAATGAGCAGTTCTTC

d_gene: TRBD2
abundance: NA
j_gene: TRBJ2-5
v_gene: TRBV11-2
CDR3aa: CASSLVLAEQETQYF
CDR3nt: TGTGCCAGCAGCTTAGTTCTAGCGGAACAAGAGACCCAGTACTTC

d_gene: TRBD2
abundance: NA
j_gene: TRBJ2-1
v_gene: TRBV11-2
CDR3aa: CASSLGFAGGSYNEQFF
CDR3nt: TGTGCCAGCAGCTTAGGCTTTGCGGGAGGCTCCTACAATGAGCAGTTCTTC

d_gene: TRBD2
abundance: once
j_gene: TRBJ2-7
v_gene: TRBV19
CDR3aa: CASSITSGFYEQYF
CDR3nt: TGTGCCAGTAGTATTACTAGCGGGTTCTACGAGCAGTACTTC

d_gene: NA
abundance: NA
j_gene: TRBJ2-7
v_gene: TRBV12-3/TRBV12-4
CDR3aa: CASSFFPGPQYF
CDR3nt: TGTGCCAGCAGTTTTTTCCCGGGACCCCAGTACTTC

d_gene: NA
abundance: once
j_gene: TRBJ1-6
v_gene: TRBV11-2
CDR3aa: CASSLVVKGSPLHF
CDR3nt: TGTGCCAGCAGCTTAGTTGTGAAGGGCTCACCCCTCCACTTT

d_gene: NA
abundance: NA
j_gene: TRBJ1-1
v_gene: TRBV5-1
CDR3aa: CASSLEGGLLEAFF
CDR3nt: TGCGCCAGCAGCTTGGAGGGCGGACTATTAGAAGCTTTCTTT

d_gene: NA
abundance: NA
j_gene: TRBJ2-1
v_gene: TRBV4-1
CDR3aa: CASSQEAGNYEQFF
CDR3nt: TGCGCCAGCAGCCAAGAGGCAGGGAACTATGAGCAGTTCTTC

d_gene: NA
abundance: NA
j_gene: TRBJ1-4
v_gene: TRBV7-2
CDR3aa: CASSLREMEKLFF
CDR3nt: TGTGCCAGCAGCTTAAGGGAGATGGAAAAACTGTTTTTT

d_gene: TRBD1
abundance: NA
j_gene: TRBJ2-7
v_gene: TRBV5-1
CDR3aa: CASTTGGSYEQYF
CDR3nt: TGCGCCAGCACAACAGGGGGCTCCTACGAGCAGTACTTC

d_gene: TRBD2
abundance: NA
j_gene: TRBJ2-3
v_gene: TRBV6-4
CDR3aa: CASSRHASGSTDTQYF
CDR3nt: TGTGCCAGCAGTCGACACGCTAGCGGGAGCACAGATACGCAGTATTTT

d_gene: NA
abundance: once
j_gene: TRBJ2-3
v_gene: TRBV14
CDR3aa: CASSLYGDTQYF
CDR3nt: TGTGCCAGCAGCCTATACGGTGATACGCAGTATTTT

d_gene: TRBD2
abundance: NA
j_gene: TRBJ2-3
v_gene: TRBV9
CDR3aa: CASSETSAADTQYF
CDR3nt: TGTGCCAGCAGCGAAACTAGCGCGGCAGATACGCAGTATTTT

d_gene: TRBD1
abundance: NA
j_gene: TRBJ1-5
v_gene: TRBV19
CDR3aa: CASRDRVNQPQHF
CDR3nt: TGTGCCAGTCGGGACAGGGTTAATCAGCCCCAGCATTTT

d_gene: NA
abundance: NA
j_gene: TRBJ1-2
v_gene: TRBV27
CDR3aa: CASSFIEGPLDGYTF
CDR3nt: TGTGCCAGCAGTTTTATTGAGGGGCCCTTAGATGGCTACACCTTC

d_gene: TRBD2
abundance: NA
j_gene: TRBJ2-1
v_gene: TRBV4-3
CDR3aa: CASSRTRSGAGNEQFF
CDR3nt: TGCGCCAGCAGCCGGACAAGGAGCGGGGCTGGGAATGAGCAGTTCTTC

d_gene: TRBD1
abundance: NA
j_gene: TRBJ1-3
v_gene: TRBV19
CDR3aa: CASWTGSSGNTIYF
CDR3nt: TGTGCCAGTTGGACAGGGTCATCTGGAAACACCATATATTTT

d_gene: NA
abundance: few
j_gene: TRBJ1-4
v_gene: TRBV10-3
CDR3aa: CAISESGGANEKLFF
CDR3nt: TGTGCCATCAGTGAGTCGGGCGGAGCTAATGAAAAACTGTTTTTT

d_gene: TRBD1
abundance: NA
j_gene: TRBJ2-7
v_gene: TRBV28
CDR3aa: CASRPTGQGYEQYF
CDR3nt: TGTGCCAGCAGGCCGACGGGACAGGGGTACGAGCAGTACTTC

d_gene: TRBD1
abundance: NA
j_gene: TRBJ1-5
v_gene: TRBV9
CDR3aa: CASSGGTAMNQPQHF
CDR3nt: TGTGCCAGCAGCGGAGGGACAGCAATGAATCAGCCCCAGCATTTT

d_gene: NA
abundance: NA
j_gene: TRBJ1-4
v_gene: TRBV15
CDR3aa: CATSRDFPIEKLFF
CDR3nt: TGTGCCACCAGCAGAGATTTTCCGATTGAAAAACTGTTTTTT

d_gene: TRBD2
abundance: NA
j_gene: TRBJ2-3
v_gene: TRBV5-1
CDR3aa: CASSGSGVTDTQYF
CDR3nt: TGCGCCAGCTCCGGGAGCGGGGTCACAGATACGCAGTATTTT

d_gene: TRBD2
abundance: once
j_gene: TRBJ2-5
v_gene: TRBV27
CDR3aa: CATGGGWETQYF
CDR3nt: TGTGCCACGGGGGGGGGTTGGGAGACCCAGTACTTC

d_gene: NA
abundance: NA
j_gene: TRBJ2-7
v_gene: TRBV10-3
CDR3aa: CAISDRVGVIYEQYF
CDR3nt: TGTGCCATCAGTGATAGGGTGGGAGTTATCTACGAGCAGTACTTC

d_gene: NA
abundance: NA
j_gene: TRBJ2-4
v_gene: TRBV6-2/TRBV6-3
CDR3aa: CASSYARGKNIQYF
CDR3nt: TGTGCCAGCAGTTACGCCAGGGGCAAAAACATTCAGTACTTC

d_gene: NA
abundance: NA
j_gene: TRBJ1-2
v_gene: TRBV5-5
CDR3aa: CASSPDRFYGYTF
CDR3nt: TGTGCCAGCAGCCCCGACAGGTTCTATGGCTACACCTTC

d_gene: TRBD1
abundance: NA
j_gene: TRBJ2-1
v_gene: TRBV28
CDR3aa: CASSLFRQGPYNEQFF
CDR3nt: TGTGCCAGCAGTTTATTCCGACAGGGCCCCTACAATGAGCAGTTCTTC